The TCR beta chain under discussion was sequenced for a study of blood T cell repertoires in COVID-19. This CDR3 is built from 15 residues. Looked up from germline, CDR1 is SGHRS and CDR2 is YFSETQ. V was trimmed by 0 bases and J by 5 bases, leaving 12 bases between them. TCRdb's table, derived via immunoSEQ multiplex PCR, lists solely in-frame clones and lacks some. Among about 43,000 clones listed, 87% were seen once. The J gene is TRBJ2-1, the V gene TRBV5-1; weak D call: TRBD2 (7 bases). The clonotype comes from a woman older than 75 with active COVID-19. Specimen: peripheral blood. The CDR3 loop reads CASSLEGGVHNEQFF. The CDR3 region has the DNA TGCGCCAGCAGCTTGGAAGGGGGGGTTCACAATGAGCAGTTCTTC.